A single sample gave rise to the 17 T cell receptor beta chains below, sequenced in a study of blood T cell repertoires in COVID-19. Sequencing used immunoSEQ multiplex PCR; TCRdb keeps in-frame clones, though not all of them. Among roughly 250,000 clones listed, roughly 84% were seen once. Sample: peripheral blood. These TCRs come from a woman between 35 and 50 years old who had recovered from COVID-19.

CDR3 amino acids: CASSEAPEAPNYGYTF. The CDR3 DNA reads TGTGCCAGCAGTGAAGCTCCGGAGGCCCCAAACTATGGCTACACCTTC. V and J are TRBV6-1 and TRBJ1-2; D call uncertain. The CDR3 runs 16 residues. V gave up 0 bases and J gave up 2 bases, with 13 bases separating them. Germline V gene sequence: CDR1 MNHNS, CDR2 SASEGT.

The chain couples TRBV6-2 or TRBV6-3 to TRBJ1-1; D is unresolved. Germline V gene sequence: CDR1 MNHEY, CDR2 SVGEGT. The CDR3 extends over 17 amino acids. Trimming took 2 bases from V and 1 from J, leaving 17 bases between them. The CDR3 bases are TGTGCCAGCAGTTACCCGAACAGTGAGTCTTGGAACACTGAAGCTTTCTTT. It encodes CASSYPNSESWNTEAFF.

J is TRBJ2-3 and V is TRBV30; 8 bases align to TRBD2. Germline lookup yields CDR1 GTSNPN and CDR2 SVGIG (reference sequence). V lost 0 bases to trimming and J lost 3 bases; unmatched junction nucleotides: 5. The CDR3 has 15 amino acids. The CDR3 protein is CAWSVNGGATDTQYF. In nucleotides, the CDR3 is TGTGCCTGGAGTGTGAACGGGGGGGCAACAGATACGCAGTATTTT.

The J gene is TRBJ2-7, the V gene TRBV30, with 7 bases aligning to TRBD1. This CDR3 has 11 amino acids. V shed 2 bases, J shed 11 bases, and the junction held 6 bases outside the gene matches. From germline, CDR1 is GTSNPN and CDR2 SVGIG (reference sequence). DNA of the CDR3: TGTGCCTGGAGTTCACGGGACAGCGAGTACTTC. Translated: CAWSSRDSEYF. Filled out from reference TRBV30 and TRBJ2-7, the complete variable domain reads SQTIHQWPATLVQPVGSPLSLECTVEGTSNPNLYWYRQAAGRGLQLLFYSVGIGQISSEVPQNLSASRPQDRQFILSSKKLLLSDSGFYLCAWSSRDSEYFGPGTRLTVT.

This sequence joins TRBV5-1 and TRBJ2-1; 9 nucleotides agree with TRBD1. The trim removed 0 bases at V and 4 bases at J, leaving 5 bases unmatched. The CDR3 runs 16 residues. CDR1 and CDR2 (germline): SGHRS, YFSETQ. This CDR3 is CASSLVMGQGYNEQFF. The CDR3 bases are TGCGCCAGCAGCTTGGTTATGGGACAGGGTTACAATGAGCAGTTCTTC.

The V gene is TRBV5-5, the J gene TRBJ2-2, with 8 nucleotides matching TRBD1. Germline V gene lookup returns CDR1 SGHKS and CDR2 YYEKEE (reference sequence). V shed 7 bases, J shed 4 bases, and the junction held 6 bases outside the gene matches. This CDR3 has 14 residues. Written as DNA, the CDR3 is TGTGCCAGCTCAGGGGGCTCGGGCACCGGGGAGCTGTTTTTT. Its protein is CASSGGSGTGELFF. The full variable domain, rest sourced from reference TRBV5-5 and TRBJ2-2, is DAGVTQSPTHLIKTRGQQVTLRCSPISGHKSVSWYQQVLGQGPQFIFQYYEKEERGRGNFPDRFSARQFPNYSSELNVNALLLGDSALYLCASSGGSGTGELFFGEGSRLTVL.

The chain is built from TRBV6-5 and TRBJ1-5; a possible D gene is TRBD1 (5 bases). The ends were cut back, 8 bases at V and 1 base at J, with 6 bases in the middle. Germline values: CDR1 MNHEY, CDR2 SVGAGI. The CDR3 has 12 residues. CDR3 residues: CASRQSNQPQHF. CDR3 nucleotide sequence: TGTGCCAGCCGACAGAGCAATCAGCCCCAGCATTTT.

The chain recombines TRBV7-2 with TRBJ1-4; tentatively, D is TRBD1 (6 bases). V lost 1 base to trimming and J lost 8 bases, with 11 bases between them. There are 14 residues in the CDR3. Germline lookup yields CDR1 SGHTA and CDR2 FQGNSA. As DNA, the CDR3 is TGTGCCAGCAGCTTAGGTTACCAGGGGGAAAAACTGTTTTTT. This gives the protein CASSLGYQGEKLFF.

The chain carries TRBV7-2 and TRBJ2-5; 7 bases line up with TRBD1. V lost 4 bases, J lost 4 bases, and 12 bases stayed unmatched. Germline V gives CDR1 SGHTA, CDR2 FQGNSA. This CDR3 has 16 amino acids. The CDR3 spells CASSSRTGTSGETQYF. The CDR3 DNA is TGTGCCAGCAGCTCAAGGACAGGTACTTCGGGAGAGACCCAGTACTTC.

The rearrangement uses TRBV25-1 and TRBJ2-1; a weak D match, TRBD2 (6 bases). This CDR3 has 15 amino acids. V lost 6 bases and J 4 bases, leaving 16 bases between the germline ends. CDR1 is MGHDK, CDR2 SYGVNS, per germline. CDR3 DNA: TGTGCCAGCAGCCGCGGGACTCTGGTGTACAATGAGCAGTTCTTC. Protein sequence: CASSRGTLVYNEQFF.

This clone was picked up a small number of times. The chain employs TRBV15 and TRBJ1-1; 7 positions match TRBD1. Per germline, CDR1 LNHNV and CDR2 YYDKDF (reference sequence). CDR3 length: 15 residues. Trimming took 9 bases from V and 2 from J; bases not matched to a gene: 12. In DNA form, the CDR3 reads TGTGCCACTAAACAGGGGCTGGGGATAAACACTGAAGCTTTCTTT. This translates into CATKQGLGINTEAFF.

This CDR3 is CASTPGRTDTQYF. CDR3 DNA: TGTGCCAGCACTCCCGGTCGCACAGATACGCAGTATTTT. The V gene is TRBV28, the J gene TRBJ2-3, with D hard to call. The germline V gene encodes CDR1 MDHEN and CDR2 SYDVKM. The ends were cut back, 7 bases at V and 1 base at J, with 9 bases in the middle. The CDR3 totals 13 residues.

The chain joins TRBV6-5 to TRBJ2-3; D gene unclear. V lost 8 bases to trimming and J lost 0 bases, with 12 bases between them. Looked up from germline, CDR1 is MNHEY and CDR2 is SVGAGI. The CDR3 contains 14 residues. This CDR3 reads CASPRPASTDTQYF. The DNA for the CDR3 is TGTGCCAGCCCTAGACCAGCTAGCACAGATACGCAGTATTTT.

This chain links TRBV6-6 with TRBJ2-2, with 9 nucleotides matching TRBD1. Trimming removed 10 bases from V and 7 bases from J; junction bases left unmatched: 7. Germline V CDR1 and CDR2: MNHNY, SVGAGI (reference sequence). This CDR3 is built from 13 residues. As DNA, the CDR3 is TGTGCCACCTCCGGGACAGGGATCGGGGAGCTGTTTTTT. Protein: CATSGTGIGELFF.

The gene calls are TRBV6-1 and TRBJ2-7, with D possibly matching TRBD2 (7 bases). The V end was cut by 0 bases, the J end by 2 bases, with 8 bases between. The CDR3 sequence is 14 residues long. Germline V gene sequence: CDR1 MNHNS, CDR2 SASEGT. The CDR3 DNA is TGTGCCAGCAGTGAAGCGGGGGGGCCCTACGAGCAGTACTTC. It encodes CASSEAGGPYEQYF.

The rearrangement links TRBV11-2 to TRBJ1-1; TRBD1 is a possible D gene (5 bases). The V and J ends lost 0 bases and 7 bases respectively, with 12 bases between them. From germline, CDR1 is SGHAT and CDR2 FQNNGV. This CDR3 contains 14 residues. In DNA, the CDR3 is TGTGCCAGCAGCTTAGAGGTTTGGGGACTTGAAGCTTTCTTT. It specifies CASSLEVWGLEAFF.

As to this clone: Other DNA sequences within the sample encode an identical CDR3. The chain employs TRBV5-1 and TRBJ2-5; weak D call: TRBD1 (5 bases). The CDR3 is 13 residues long. The V end was cut by 0 bases, the J end by 3 bases, with 6 bases between. The germline V gene has CDR1 SGHRS and CDR2 YFSETQ. Here the CDR3 DNA reads TGCGCCAGCAGCTTGGGACAGAAAGAGACCCAGTACTTC. It is translated as CASSLGQKETQYF. The whole variable domain, filled in from reference TRBV5-1 and TRBJ2-5, reads KAGVTQTPRYLIKTRGQQVTLSCSPISGHRSVSWYQQTPGQGLQFLFEYFSETQRNKGNFPGRFSGRQFSNSRSEMNVSTLELGDSALYLCASSLGQKETQYFGPGTRLLVL.